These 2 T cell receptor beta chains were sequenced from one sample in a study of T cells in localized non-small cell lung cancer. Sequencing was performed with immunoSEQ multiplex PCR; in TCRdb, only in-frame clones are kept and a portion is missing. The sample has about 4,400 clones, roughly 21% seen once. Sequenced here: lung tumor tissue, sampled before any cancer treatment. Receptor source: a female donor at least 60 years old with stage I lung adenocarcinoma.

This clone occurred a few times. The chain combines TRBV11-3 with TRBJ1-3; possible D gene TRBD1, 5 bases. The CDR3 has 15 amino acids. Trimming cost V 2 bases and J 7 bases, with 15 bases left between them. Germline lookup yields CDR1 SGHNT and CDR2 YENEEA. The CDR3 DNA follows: TGTGCCAGCAGCTTAATCCCGGACACCCGGAACACCATATATTTT. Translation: CASSLIPDTRNTIYF.

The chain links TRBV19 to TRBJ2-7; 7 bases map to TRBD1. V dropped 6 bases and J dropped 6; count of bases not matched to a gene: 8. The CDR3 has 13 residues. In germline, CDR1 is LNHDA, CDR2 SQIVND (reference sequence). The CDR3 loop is CASSLLPGGEQYF. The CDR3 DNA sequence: TGTGCCAGTAGCCTCCTCCCAGGGGGCGAGCAGTACTTC.